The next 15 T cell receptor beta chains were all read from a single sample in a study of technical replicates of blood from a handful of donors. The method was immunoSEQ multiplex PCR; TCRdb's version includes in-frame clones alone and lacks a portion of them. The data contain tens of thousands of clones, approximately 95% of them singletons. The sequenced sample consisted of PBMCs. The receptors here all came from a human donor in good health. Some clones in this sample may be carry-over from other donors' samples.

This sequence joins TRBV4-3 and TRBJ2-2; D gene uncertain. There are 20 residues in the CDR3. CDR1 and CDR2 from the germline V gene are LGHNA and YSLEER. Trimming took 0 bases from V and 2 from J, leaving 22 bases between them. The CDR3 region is CASSQDLLPPGQPNTGELFF. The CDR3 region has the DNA TGCGCCAGCAGCCAAGATTTACTCCCTCCTGGGCAGCCCAACACCGGGGAGCTGTTTTTT.

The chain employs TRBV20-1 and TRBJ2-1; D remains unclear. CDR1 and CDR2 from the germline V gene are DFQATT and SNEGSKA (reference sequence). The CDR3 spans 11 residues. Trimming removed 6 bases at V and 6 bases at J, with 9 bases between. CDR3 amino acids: CSAHGSNEQFF. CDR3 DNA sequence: TGCAGTGCCCATGGCAGCAATGAGCAGTTCTTC.

CDR3 sequence reads: CASSLAPVKYNSPLHF. The CDR3 DNA is TGCGCCAGCAGCTTGGCCCCAGTAAAATACAATTCACCCCTCCACTTT. This sequence joins TRBV5-1 and TRBJ1-6; D gene uncertain. The length of the CDR3 is 16 residues. Germline V CDR1 and CDR2: SGHRS, YFSETQ. V lost 0 bases to trimming and J lost 7 bases, with 14 bases between them. Full variable domain (rest looked up from reference TRBV5-1 and TRBJ1-6): KAGVTQTPRYLIKTRGQQVTLSCSPISGHRSVSWYQQTPGQGLQFLFEYFSETQRNKGNFPGRFSGRQFSNSRSEMNVSTLELGDSALYLCASSLAPVKYNSPLHFGNGTRLTVT.

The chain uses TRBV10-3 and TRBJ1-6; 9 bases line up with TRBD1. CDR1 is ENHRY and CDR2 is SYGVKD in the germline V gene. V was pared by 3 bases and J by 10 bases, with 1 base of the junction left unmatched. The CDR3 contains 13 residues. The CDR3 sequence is CAISEGQGSPLHF. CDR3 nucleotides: TGTGCCATCAGTGAAGGACAGGGGTCACCCCTCCACTTT.

The CDR3 region has the DNA TGTGCCAGCAGCCAAGATCTGAGAAGTTACCAAGAGACCCAGTACTTC. It translates to CASSQDLRSYQETQYF. The V and J genes are TRBV4-2 and TRBJ2-5, with D unclear. The germline V gene has CDR1 LGHNA and CDR2 YNFKEQ. This CDR3 comprises 16 residues. Between the trimmed V and J ends, which lost 0 bases and 0 bases, there was a span of 11 bases.

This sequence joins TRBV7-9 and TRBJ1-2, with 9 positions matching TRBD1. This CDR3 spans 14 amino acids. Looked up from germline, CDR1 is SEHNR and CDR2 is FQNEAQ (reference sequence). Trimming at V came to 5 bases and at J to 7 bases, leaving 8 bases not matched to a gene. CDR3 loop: CASSQTTGGIGYTF. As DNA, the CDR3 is TGTGCCAGCAGCCAGACGACAGGGGGGATTGGCTACACCTTC.

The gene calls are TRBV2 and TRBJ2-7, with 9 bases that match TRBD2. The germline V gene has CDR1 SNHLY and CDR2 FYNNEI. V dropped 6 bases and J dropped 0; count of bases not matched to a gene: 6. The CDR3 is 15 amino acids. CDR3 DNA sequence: TGTGCCAGCAGATTCACTAGCGGGTACTCCTACGAGCAGTACTTC. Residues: CASRFTSGYSYEQYF. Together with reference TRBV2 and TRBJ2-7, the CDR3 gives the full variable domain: EPEVTQTPSHQVTQMGQEVILRCVPISNHLYFYWYRQILGQKVEFLVSFYNNEISEKSEIFDDQFSVERPDGSNFTLKIRSTKLEDSAMYFCASRFTSGYSYEQYFGPGTRLTVT.

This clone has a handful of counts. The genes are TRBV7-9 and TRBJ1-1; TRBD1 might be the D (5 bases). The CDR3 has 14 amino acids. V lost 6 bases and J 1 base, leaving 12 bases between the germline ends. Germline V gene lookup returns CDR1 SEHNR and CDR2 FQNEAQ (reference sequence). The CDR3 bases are TGTGCCAGCAGTGTGACAGAGTCGAACACTGAAGCTTTCTTT. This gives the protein CASSVTESNTEAFF.

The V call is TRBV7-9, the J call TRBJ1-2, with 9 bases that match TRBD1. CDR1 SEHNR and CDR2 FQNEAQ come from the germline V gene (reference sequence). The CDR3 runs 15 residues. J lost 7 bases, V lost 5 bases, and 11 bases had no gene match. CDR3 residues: CASSAGRDRVRGYTF. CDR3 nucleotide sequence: TGTGCCAGCAGCGCGGGCAGGGACAGGGTACGTGGCTACACCTTC.

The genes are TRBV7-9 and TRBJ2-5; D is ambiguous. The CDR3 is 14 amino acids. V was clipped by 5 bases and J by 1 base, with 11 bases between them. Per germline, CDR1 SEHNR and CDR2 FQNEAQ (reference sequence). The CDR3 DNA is TGTGCCAGCAGCAACAGTTACCTCCAAGAGACCCAGTACTTC. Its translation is CASSNSYLQETQYF.

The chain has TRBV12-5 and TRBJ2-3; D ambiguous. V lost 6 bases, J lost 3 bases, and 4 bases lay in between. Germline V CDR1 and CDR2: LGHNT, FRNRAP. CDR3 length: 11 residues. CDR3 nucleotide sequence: TGTGCTAGTGGGGCTACAGATACGCAGTATTTT. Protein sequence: CASGATDTQYF.

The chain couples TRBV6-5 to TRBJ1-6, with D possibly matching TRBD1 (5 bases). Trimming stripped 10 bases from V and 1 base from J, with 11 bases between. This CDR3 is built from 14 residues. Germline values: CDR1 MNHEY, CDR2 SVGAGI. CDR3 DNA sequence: TGTGCCACCAGAGGGGTATCCTATAATTCACCCCTCCACTTT. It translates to CATRGVSYNSPLHF.

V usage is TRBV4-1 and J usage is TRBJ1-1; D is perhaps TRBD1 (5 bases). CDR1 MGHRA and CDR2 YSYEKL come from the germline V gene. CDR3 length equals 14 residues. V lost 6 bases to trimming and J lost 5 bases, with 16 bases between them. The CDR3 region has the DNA TGCGCCAGCAGGGGTCTACTCAGGGCTACTGAAGCTTTCTTT. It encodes CASRGLLRATEAFF.

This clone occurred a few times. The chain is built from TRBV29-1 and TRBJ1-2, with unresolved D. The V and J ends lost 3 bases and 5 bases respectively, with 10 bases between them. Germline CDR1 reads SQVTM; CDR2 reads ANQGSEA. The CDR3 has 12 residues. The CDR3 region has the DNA TGCAGCGTTGACCTGGGCCTTTATGGCTACACCTTC. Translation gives CSVDLGLYGYTF.

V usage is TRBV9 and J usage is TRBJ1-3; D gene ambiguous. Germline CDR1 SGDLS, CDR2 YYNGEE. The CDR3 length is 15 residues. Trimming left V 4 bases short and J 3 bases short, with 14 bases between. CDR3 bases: TGTGCCAGCAGCCCCCGTGAGGGTATTGGAAACACCATATATTTT. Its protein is CASSPREGIGNTIYF.